This record concerns one T cell receptor beta chain sequence. Its antigen is not known. CD45RO negativity and positive selection for CCR7 defined naive CD8 cells, a population that excluded terminally differentiated effector memory CD45RA+ cells. Donors included only healthy HIV-negative adults lacking recent acute infections or vaccinations. Produced via immunoSEQ multiplex PCR; TCRdb's table is partial and in-frame only. The table records about 2,200,000 clones, about 92% of them present only once. These data come from a study of shared clonotypes between healthy human individuals. V was pared by 0 bases and J by 0 bases, with 10 bases between. Per germline, CDR1 SGHDT and CDR2 YYEEEE. This CDR3 has 16 amino acids. General study results and limits: Naive subsets, compared against memory subsets, generally had larger estimated richness values. Naive CD4 clonotype sharing across several donors was 4% to 5.5%.

The sequenced sample was naive CD8+ T cells from PBMCs. This chain joins TRBV5-6 and TRBJ2-1; D is unresolved. The receptor comes from a man younger than 35 in good health. Some clones in this sample may be carry-over from other donors' samples. The CDR3 here is CASSLEPLSSYNEQFF. The CDR3 DNA is TGTGCCAGCAGCTTGGAACCGCTCAGCTCCTACAATGAGCAGTTCTTC.